What follows are 29 T cell receptor beta chains derived from one specimen sequenced in a study of T-cell memory formation after mild COVID-19 (dated by TCRdb to about 2021). Libraries were built with 5' RACE. Sequencing took place on an Illumina NovaSeq 6000. The public sequencing data were trimmed at Q25 with fastp and processed into clonotypes with MiXCR by TCRdb, which kept only in-frame beta chains. Rows are combined by CDR3 protein, so each entry shows the most common genes and DNA. This sample gives about 160,000 distinct CDR3 sequences in total; around 30% of them show up just once. Of the sample, about 11% falls within the top ten clones. Sequencing was performed on PBMCs or a T cell subset sorted from them (not recorded which). These receptors were taken from an adult woman who had mild COVID-19 (a few samples of this study predate the infection). The sample titles of this study are shuffled in the database, so cell type and time point are left out; the donor was told from shared clones.

The rearrangement uses TRBV12-3 or TRBV12-4 and TRBJ2-7, with 7 bases aligning to TRBD1. J was trimmed by 5 bases and V by 5 bases; bases with no gene match: 12. This CDR3 contains 15 residues. The DNA for the CDR3 is TGTGCCAGCAGTCCAAGGACAGGAGCCCGGGACGAGCAGTACTTC. Its protein product is CASSPRTGARDEQYF.

The rearrangement uses TRBV11-3 and TRBJ2-5; 7 nucleotides agree with TRBD2. With 1 base clipped from V and 5 bases from J, the junction kept 10 bases outside the gene matches. Germline V gene data show CDR1 as SGHNT and CDR2 as YENEEA. This CDR3 region has 16 residues. CDR3 nucleotide sequence: TGTGCCAGCAGCTTAGCTACGCGACTAGCCGGGGAGACCCAGTACTTC. It specifies CASSLATRLAGETQYF.

The rearrangement joins TRBV7-2 to TRBJ2-1; 8 nucleotides line up with TRBD2. The V gene end was trimmed by 5 bases and the J gene end by 8 bases; junction bases not matched to a gene: 8. This CDR3 is 14 amino acids long. Germline V lookup: CDR1 SGHTA, CDR2 FQGNSA. Here the CDR3 reads CASSASSGLYEQFF. The CDR3 DNA sequence: TGTGCCAGCAGCGCTTCTAGCGGGCTTTATGAGCAGTTCTTC.

In this sample, this clonotype turned up a few times. This chain connects TRBV20-1 to TRBJ1-1; D gene ambiguous. This CDR3 is 15 amino acids long. Per germline, CDR1 DFQATT and CDR2 SNEGSKA (reference sequence). V dropped 1 base and J dropped 5 bases, with 17 bases sitting between them. This CDR3 reads CSARGIGPKGTEAFF. In DNA form, the CDR3 reads TGCAGTGCTAGAGGAATAGGTCCAAAAGGGACTGAAGCTTTCTTT.

This clonotype was recorded a few times. The chain has TRBV6-5 and TRBJ1-2, with D hard to call. V lost 0 bases to trimming and J lost 3 bases, with 11 bases between them. The V gene's germline CDR1 is MNHEY and CDR2 SVGAGI. The CDR3 length is 15 residues. CDR3 sequence reads: CASSYSNPGDYGYTF. The CDR3 DNA follows: TGTGCCAGCAGTTACTCGAATCCCGGAGACTATGGCTACACCTTC.

This chain uses TRBV20-1 with TRBJ1-1; D perhaps matches TRBD1 (6 bases). The CDR3 has 14 residues. Trimming pared 3 bases from V and 5 bases from J, leaving 16 bases between. Germline assignment: CDR1 DFQATT and CDR2 SNEGSKA (reference sequence). The CDR3 sequence: CSASPWGGWTEAFF. CDR3 in DNA: TGCAGTGCTAGCCCCTGGGGGGGCTGGACTGAAGCTTTCTTT.

The V and J genes are TRBV23-1 and TRBJ2-1; maybe TRBD1 (5 bases). TRBV23-1 is an ORF, with its function uncertain. CDR3 size: 16 residues. V lost 0 bases and J 6 bases, leaving 15 bases between the germline ends. CDR3 nucleotides: TGCGCCAGCAGTCAATCGTTCCAGCAGGGAAGCAATGAGCAGTTCTTC. It is translated as CASSQSFQQGSNEQFF.

This clonotype was counted once. The chain employs TRBV18 and TRBJ1-2; tentative D call: TRBD1 (6 bases). V lost 3 bases to trimming and J lost 5 bases, with 13 bases between them. Germline assignment: CDR1 KGHSH and CDR2 LQKENI. The CDR3 is 14 amino acids. The CDR3 DNA is TGTGCCAGCTCACCGGGGCAGGGGATTTATGGCTACACCTTC. It encodes CASSPGQGIYGYTF.

The chain uses TRBV30 and TRBJ2-6; D may correspond to TRBD1 or TRBD2 (6 bases each). This CDR3 spans 15 amino acids. Trimming stripped 2 bases from V and 0 bases from J, with 8 bases between. Germline CDR1 GTSNPN, CDR2 SVGIG (reference sequence). CDR3 nucleotides: TGTGCCTGGAGTAGGGGGGACTCTGGGGCCAACGTCCTGACTTTC. It codes for CAWSRGDSGANVLTF. Full variable domain (outside the CDR3, taken from reference TRBV30 and TRBJ2-6): SQTIHQWPATLVQPVGSPLSLECTVEGTSNPNLYWYRQAAGRGLQLLFYSVGIGQISSEVPQNLSASRPQDRQFILSSKKLLLSDSGFYLCAWSRGDSGANVLTFGAGSRLTVL.

This chain links TRBV5-1 with TRBJ2-5; 7 bases are shared with TRBD1. Looked up from germline, CDR1 is SGHRS and CDR2 is YFSETQ. Trimming removed 4 bases from V and 2 bases from J; junction bases left unmatched: 11. This CDR3 spans 16 amino acids. The CDR3 DNA sequence: TGCGCCAGCAGCGAAACCGGGACAGCCTTTCAAGAGACCCAGTACTTC. Protein product: CASSETGTAFQETQYF. The whole variable domain, remainder taken from reference TRBV5-1 and TRBJ2-5, is KAGVTQTPRYLIKTRGQQVTLSCSPISGHRSVSWYQQTPGQGLQFLFEYFSETQRNKGNFPGRFSGRQFSNSRSEMNVSTLELGDSALYLCASSETGTAFQETQYFGPGTRLLVL.

This clonotype showed up just a few times. This chain joins TRBV20-1 and TRBJ2-7, with 9 bases lining up with TRBD1. The J segment lost 0 bases and the V segment lost 1 base, leaving 4 bases of the junction unmatched. This CDR3 region has 15 residues. Germline values: CDR1 DFQATT, CDR2 SNEGSKA (reference sequence). CDR3 sequence (DNA): TGCAGTGCTAGAGGCCGGGACAGGGACTCCTACGAGCAGTACTTC. Protein: CSARGRDRDSYEQYF.

The chain employs TRBV3-1 and TRBJ2-1, with a possible D match to TRBD1 (6 bases). This CDR3 contains 14 residues. The V end was cut by 4 bases, the J end by 6 bases, with 13 bases between. CDR1 is LGHDT, CDR2 YNNKEL, per germline (reference sequence). The CDR3 sequence: CASSPLVGGNEQFF. In DNA, the CDR3 is TGTGCCAGCAGCCCCCTGGTAGGGGGCAATGAGCAGTTCTTC.

Only a few counts were recorded for this clonotype. J is TRBJ1-5 and V is TRBV18, with no clear D. Between the trimmed V and J ends, which lost 2 bases and 0 bases, there was a span of 8 bases. Germline-derived CDR1 and CDR2 are KGHSH and LQKENI. The CDR3 spans 15 residues. The CDR3 region has the DNA TGTGCCAGCTCACCAATCCCGTATAGCAATCAGCCCCAGCATTTT. Encoded protein: CASSPIPYSNQPQHF. Full variable domain (rest looked up from reference TRBV18 and TRBJ1-5): NAGVMQNPRHLVRRRGQEARLRCSPMKGHSHVYWYRQLPEEGLKFMVYLQKENIIDESGMPKERFSAEFPKEGPSILRIQQVVRGDSAAYFCASSPIPYSNQPQHFGDGTRLSIL.

The CDR3 spells CASSSDRGNIQYF. In DNA, the CDR3 is TGTGCCAGTAGTAGCGACAGGGGAAACATTCAGTACTTC. V gene TRBV19 combines with J gene TRBJ2-4; 8 bases are shared with TRBD1. J lost 6 bases, V lost 4 bases, and 2 bases had no gene match. Germline lookup yields CDR1 LNHDA and CDR2 SQIVND (reference sequence). The CDR3 extends over 13 amino acids.

This clonotype appeared a few times. The chain joins TRBV5-1 to TRBJ1-1, with D maybe TRBD1 (5 bases). Germline CDR1 and CDR2: SGHRS and YFSETQ. V lost 3 bases to trimming and J lost 10 bases, with 16 bases between them. The CDR3 is made up of 13 amino acids. CDR3: CASSWDLSQGAFF. In DNA, the CDR3 is TGCGCCAGCAGCTGGGACCTCAGCCAGGGAGCTTTCTTT. The whole variable domain, filled in from reference TRBV5-1 and TRBJ1-1, reads KAGVTQTPRYLIKTRGQQVTLSCSPISGHRSVSWYQQTPGQGLQFLFEYFSETQRNKGNFPGRFSGRQFSNSRSEMNVSTLELGDSALYLCASSWDLSQGAFFGQGTRLTVV.

The V and J genes are TRBV29-1 and TRBJ2-5; perhaps D is TRBD1 or TRBD2 (6 bases each). Germline V gene data show CDR1 as SQVTM and CDR2 as ANQGSEA. The V end was cut by 4 bases, the J end by 4 bases, with 7 bases between. This CDR3 region has 11 residues. The CDR3 protein is CSVGGAETQYF. In DNA, the CDR3 is TGCAGCGTTGGGGGGGCAGAGACCCAGTACTTC.

V is TRBV7-2 and J is TRBJ1-1; D is perhaps TRBD1 (6 bases). Germline CDR1 reads SGHTA; CDR2 reads FQGNSA. Trimming cost V 3 bases and J 5 bases, with 13 bases left between them. This CDR3 contains 14 residues. CDR3 coding DNA: TGTGCCAGCAGCTTTGCTACAGGGCGGACTGAAGCTTTCTTT. It codes for CASSFATGRTEAFF.

This clonotype was seen ten or more times. V usage is TRBV3-1 and J usage is TRBJ2-1, with D possibly being TRBD2 (6 bases). This CDR3 region has 15 residues. V was shortened by 1 base and J by 4 bases, with 11 bases between the two germline ends. Germline V gene data show CDR1 as LGHDT and CDR2 as YNNKEL (reference sequence). The CDR3 DNA follows: TGTGCCAGCAGCCAAGGCGGGACTCCTTACAATGAGCAGTTCTTC. Encoded protein: CASSQGGTPYNEQFF.

This clonotype was picked up a small number of times. The chain carries TRBV3-1 and TRBJ2-7, with 10 nucleotides matching TRBD1. J lost 2 bases, V lost 4 bases, and 2 bases had no gene match. This CDR3 has 14 amino acids. Germline CDR1 LGHDT, CDR2 YNNKEL (reference sequence). Here the CDR3 reads CASSPGTGAYEQYF. In nucleotides, the CDR3 is TGTGCCAGCAGCCCCGGGACAGGGGCCTACGAGCAGTACTTC.

The chain employs TRBV4-2 and TRBJ1-2; D is undetermined. There are 14 residues in the CDR3. Trimming took 0 bases from V and 5 from J, leaving 10 bases between them. Germline V gene lookup returns CDR1 LGHNA and CDR2 YNFKEQ. The chain's CDR3 is CASSQEKYPYGYTF. Written as DNA, the CDR3 is TGTGCCAGCAGCCAAGAGAAATACCCTTATGGCTACACCTTC.

The rearrangement joins TRBV20-1 to TRBJ2-2; 12 nucleotides agree with TRBD2. V lost 5 bases to trimming and J lost 5 bases; unmatched junction nucleotides: 6. The CDR3 contains 15 residues. The germline CDR1 and CDR2 sequences are DFQATT and SNEGSKA (reference sequence). The CDR3: CSARPSGGATGELFF. The CDR3 DNA is TGCAGTGCTCGACCTAGCGGGGGGGCTACCGGGGAGCTGTTTTTT.

The chain links TRBV6-2 or TRBV6-3 to TRBJ2-2; D is possibly TRBD2 (6 bases). V lost 5 bases, J lost 3 bases, and 13 bases lay in between. This CDR3 has 15 residues. Germline lookup yields CDR1 MNHEY and CDR2 SVGEGT. CDR3 bases: TGTGCCAGCAGTCGGGCTAGCGAGGACACCGGGGAGCTGTTTTTT. The encoded protein is CASSRASEDTGELFF.

This clonotype appeared a few times. The rearrangement uses TRBV3-1 and TRBJ2-7; 9 bases fit TRBD2. Germline loops: CDR1 LGHDT, CDR2 YNNKEL (reference sequence). The CDR3 loop spans 15 amino acids. J was trimmed by 3 bases and V by 4 bases; bases with no gene match: 7. The DNA of the CDR3 is TGTGCCAGCAGCCCCCGTACTAGCGGGTTCTACGAGCAGTACTTC. Its protein product is CASSPRTSGFYEQYF.

This clonotype was recorded a few times. This sequence joins TRBV5-4 and TRBJ2-1; D tentatively reads TRBD1 or TRBD2 (6 bases each). CDR3 size: 15 residues. Trimming shortened V by 4 bases and J by 1 base, and 12 bases separated the two germline ends. Germline V CDR1 and CDR2: SGHNT, YYREEE (reference sequence). CDR3 residues: CASSPVGGSYNEQFF. The CDR3 bases are TGTGCCAGCAGCCCAGTAGGGGGGTCCTACAATGAGCAGTTCTTC.

This clonotype was seen a few times. The chain carries TRBV29-1 and TRBJ1-2; D call uncertain. This CDR3 contains 12 residues. Germline V gene sequence: CDR1 SQVTM, CDR2 ANQGSEA. V dropped 4 bases and J dropped 1 base, with 7 bases sitting between them. The CDR3 DNA reads as TGCAGCGTTGGGGAGGGTAACTATGGCTACACCTTC. It codes for CSVGEGNYGYTF.

This chain links TRBV7-2 with TRBJ2-1; 12 nucleotides match TRBD1. This CDR3 contains 15 residues. In germline, CDR1 is SGHTA, CDR2 FQGNSA. The CDR3 loop reads CQPELGTGGRNEQFF. The CDR3 nucleotides are TGTCAGCCTGAATTGGGGACAGGGGGCCGAAATGAGCAGTTCTTC.

The chain combines TRBV11-2 with TRBJ1-2, with no clear D. Germline lookup yields CDR1 SGHAT and CDR2 FQNNGV. This CDR3 region has 13 residues. The V and J ends lost 1 base and 4 bases respectively, with 7 bases between them. CDR3 residues: CASSLGVSYGYTF. In nucleotides, the CDR3 is TGTGCCAGCAGCTTAGGGGTTAGCTATGGCTACACCTTC.

V and J are TRBV12-3 or TRBV12-4 and TRBJ1-6; no clear D gene. Trimming removed 2 bases at V and 10 bases at J, with 9 bases between. The CDR3 has 13 amino acids. The chain's CDR3 is CASSLSGWSPLHF. DNA of the CDR3: TGTGCCAGCAGTTTATCGGGGTGGTCACCCCTCCACTTT.

In this sample, this clonotype turned up a few times. The chain combines TRBV18 with TRBJ2-2; TRBD2 might be the D (5 bases). V dropped 3 bases and J dropped 1 base, with 9 bases sitting between them. The germline V gene encodes CDR1 KGHSH and CDR2 LQKENI. The CDR3 is 15 amino acids. CDR3 in amino acids: CASSPQLGNTGELFF. CDR3 nucleotide sequence: TGTGCCAGCTCACCTCAACTAGGGAACACCGGGGAGCTGTTTTTT.